The 18 T cell receptor beta chains in this list originate from one sample, sequenced in a study of response to subunit inactivated influenza vaccine. TCRdb itself ran the RT-PCR reads through MiXCR, one entry per CDR3 protein. The profile shows 650,000 to 850,000 distinct CDR3 sequences, approximately 13% of them singletons. This sample comprised PBMCs from blood, obtained less than 15 days before vaccination. The origin of the receptors is a man aged 45-65 years who received an inactivated influenza vaccine.

Comments on this clonotype: An end of the junction differs from the germline gene, which may be a read error. This rearrangement joins TRBV7-9 to TRBJ2-7, with D possibly TRBD2 on 6 matching bases. Germline-derived CDR1 and CDR2 are SEHNR and FQNEAQ (reference sequence). This CDR3 has 14 amino acids. The CDR3 here is CASSLGRGPAKGGF. The CDR3 DNA reads TGTGCCAGCAGCTTAGGGCGGGGTCCGGCGAAAGGAGGATTC.

This clonotype was picked up many times. The rearrangement joins TRBV12-3 or TRBV12-4 to TRBJ2-2; 7 nucleotides line up with TRBD2. V shed 7 bases, J shed 5 bases, and the junction held 10 bases outside the gene matches. The CDR3 has 15 amino acids. This CDR3 reads CASTFGEGRTGELFF. The CDR3, as DNA: TGTGCCAGCACTTTCGGGGAGGGGCGTACCGGGGAGCTGTTTTTT.

The V call is TRBV6-2 or TRBV6-3, the J call TRBJ2-7; D ambiguous. V shed 5 bases and J shed 0 bases, with 11 bases lying between them. There are 14 residues in the CDR3. Germline-derived CDR1 and CDR2 are MNHEY and SVGEGT. DNA of the CDR3: TGTGCCAGCAGTACCCCGGTCGGCTCCTACGAGCAGTACTTC. It is translated as CASSTPVGSYEQYF.

This clonotype was recorded at least ten times. DNA for the CDR3: TGTGCCAGCAGCTTAGTCCCCTACGAGCAGTACTTC. Amino acid sequence: CASSLVPYEQYF. V gene TRBV7-2 combines with J gene TRBJ2-7, with D hard to call. The CDR3 consists of 12 residues. Looked up from germline, CDR1 is SGHTA and CDR2 is FQGNSA. V lost 1 base to trimming and J lost 2 bases, with 3 bases between them.

The chain uses TRBV6-6 and TRBJ1-2, with a weak D call TRBD1 (5 bases). The germline CDR1 and CDR2 sequences are MNHNY and SVGAGI (reference sequence). V was clipped by 6 bases and J by 4 bases, with 12 bases between them. The CDR3 spans 13 residues. The CDR3 protein is CASRVRGSYGYTF. The CDR3 DNA sequence: TGTGCCAGCAGAGTTAGGGGCTCCTATGGCTACACCTTC.

The chain is built from TRBV27 and TRBJ2-2, with 8 bases aligning to TRBD1. The germline gives CDR1 MNHEY, CDR2 SMNVEV (reference sequence). CDR3 length: 14 amino acids. J was trimmed by 9 bases and V by 4 bases; bases with no gene match: 7. CDR3 sequence (DNA): TGTGCCAGCAGTTCCGGACAGGGCCGCCGGGAGCTGTTTTTT. Translated: CASSSGQGRRELFF.

This clonotype was seen only a few times. The rearrangement links TRBV5-1 to TRBJ2-7, with D possibly being TRBD1 (5 bases). The ends were cut back, 2 bases at V and 6 bases at J, with 12 bases in the middle. This CDR3 is 13 amino acids long. The V gene's germline CDR1 is SGHRS and CDR2 YFSETQ. The CDR3 DNA reads as TGCGCCAGCAGCTTTATGGACAAGGGCGAGCAGTACTTC. Its protein is CASSFMDKGEQYF.

This clonotype was counted many times. The DNA of the CDR3 is TGCAGCGTTGAAGCTGGTTACGAGCAGTACTTC. Amino acids: CSVEAGYEQYF. J is TRBJ2-7 and V is TRBV29-1; no definite D call. The CDR3 extends over 11 amino acids. Deletions cut 1 base from V and 4 bases from J, with 5 bases between. The germline gives CDR1 SQVTM, CDR2 ANQGSEA.

This clonotype was observed a few times. The chain couples TRBV5-4 to TRBJ2-3; TRBD2 matches at 8 bases. J gave up 3 bases and V 4 bases, and 10 bases lay outside the gene matches. CDR3 length: 16 amino acids. Germline lookup yields CDR1 SGHNT and CDR2 YYREEE (reference sequence). The CDR3, as DNA: TGTGCCAGCAGCCCGATGCTAGCGGGTACTACAGATACGCAGTATTTT. It is translated as CASSPMLAGTTDTQYF.

This clonotype was seen a few times. This chain uses TRBV7-2 with TRBJ2-1; D may be TRBD2 (5 bases). Germline CDR1 is SGHTA and CDR2 is FQGNSA. Trimming shortened V by 1 base and J by 7 bases, and 14 bases separated the two germline ends. This CDR3 has 15 residues. The CDR3 nucleotides are TGTGCCAGCAGCTTAGTTTTGGGCTGGAGGAATGAGCAGTTCTTC. This encodes CASSLVLGWRNEQFF.

This sequence joins TRBV7-8 and TRBJ2-1; TRBD1 is a possible D gene (5 bases). The CDR3 is 16 residues long. Germline assignment: CDR1 SGHVS and CDR2 FQNEAQ. V was trimmed by 2 bases and J by 1 base, leaving 12 bases between them. The CDR3 spells CASSLRSGISYNEQFF. In nucleotides, the CDR3 is TGTGCCAGCAGCTTACGTTCAGGGATTTCCTACAATGAGCAGTTCTTC. The full variable domain, rest sourced from reference TRBV7-8 and TRBJ2-1, is GAGVSQSPRYKVAKRGQDVALRCDPISGHVSLFWYQQALGQGPEFLTYFQNEAQLDKSGLPSDRFFAERPEGSVSTLKIQRTQQEDSAVYLCASSLRSGISYNEQFFGPGTRLTVL.

This clonotype was seen a handful of times. The V gene is TRBV27, the J gene TRBJ2-1; weak D call: TRBD1 (5 bases). The CDR3 length is 17 residues. V was pared by 1 base and J by 6 bases, with 19 bases between. Germline CDR1 and CDR2: MNHEY and SMNVEV (reference sequence). The CDR3 protein is CASSLLVGQGLRNEQFF. CDR3 DNA: TGTGCCAGCAGTTTATTAGTGGGTCAGGGTCTCCGCAATGAGCAGTTCTTC.

A few counts support this clonotype. The genes are TRBV7-8 and TRBJ2-7, with 7 bases lining up with TRBD1. This CDR3 region has 16 residues. CDR1 and CDR2 (germline): SGHVS, FQNEAQ. V lost 4 bases to trimming and J lost 5 bases; unmatched junction nucleotides: 14. The CDR3 DNA reads TGTGCCAGCAGCTCAATTGACAGGGCTCTAGTCAACGAGCAGTACTTC. Its protein product is CASSSIDRALVNEQYF.

The rearrangement joins TRBV3-1 to TRBJ2-5; TRBD2 matches at 7 bases. The trim removed 1 base at V and 0 bases at J, leaving 5 bases unmatched. Looked up from germline, CDR1 is LGHDT and CDR2 is YNNKEL (reference sequence). This CDR3 spans 16 amino acids. The CDR3 nucleotides are TGTGCCAGCAGCCAAGGGGACTACAAGTACCAAGAGACCCAGTACTTC. This codes for CASSQGDYKYQETQYF.

The sample holds many counts of this clonotype. The CDR3 is CASRLTGEETQYF. The CDR3 DNA sequence: TGTGCCAGCAGATTGACAGGGGAAGAGACCCAGTACTTC. The chain recombines TRBV12-3 or TRBV12-4 with TRBJ2-5; 8 nucleotides agree with TRBD1. The CDR3 runs 13 residues. V was pared by 6 bases and J by 3 bases, with 3 bases of the junction left unmatched.

The chain is built from TRBV6-5 and TRBJ1-2; D possibly corresponds to TRBD1 (5 bases). The CDR3 covers 14 residues. V lost 6 bases and J lost 4, with 15 bases in between. Germline CDR1 MNHEY, CDR2 SVGAGI. CDR3 sequence reads: CASRDSGQAYGYTF. The CDR3 DNA follows: TGTGCCAGCAGGGACTCTGGACAAGCCTATGGCTACACCTTC.

This clonotype was seen only a few times. The chain carries TRBV5-1 and TRBJ2-4; D is undetermined. The CDR3 is made up of 16 amino acids. Trimming took off 0 bases at V and 0 bases at J, with 10 bases between the two ends. Germline V CDR1 and CDR2: SGHRS, YFSETQ. CDR3 nucleotide sequence: TGCGCCAGCAGCTTGGAATCAGGTTTAGCCAAAAACATTCAGTACTTC. Amino acids: CASSLESGLAKNIQYF.

This clonotype was counted at least ten times. Here the CDR3 reads CASSLRGRVETQYF. The CDR3, as DNA: TGCGCCAGCAGCTTGCGGGGAAGAGTGGAGACCCAGTACTTC. The rearrangement links TRBV5-1 to TRBJ2-5, with TRBD2 as a possible D gene (5 bases). Trimming cost V 1 base and J 5 bases, with 12 bases left between them. Germline V CDR1 and CDR2: SGHRS, YFSETQ. This CDR3 comprises 14 residues. Full variable domain (missing parts from reference TRBV5-1 and TRBJ2-5): KAGVTQTPRYLIKTRGQQVTLSCSPISGHRSVSWYQQTPGQGLQFLFEYFSETQRNKGNFPGRFSGRQFSNSRSEMNVSTLELGDSALYLCASSLRGRVETQYFGPGTRLLVL.